This TCR beta chain was identified during a study of blood T cell repertoires in COVID-19. This clone occurred a few times. Germline V lookup: CDR1 ENHRY, CDR2 SYGVKD. The V and J ends lost 6 bases and 2 bases, in that order; junction bases with no gene match: 3. The CDR3 sequence is 14 residues long. Some clones are missing from TCRdb's copy, which holds only in-frame ones; the method was immunoSEQ multiplex PCR. The repertoire includes approximately 230,000 clones, about nine tenths of them detected once, and nearly 6.5% sits in the top ten. The rearrangement uses TRBV10-3 and TRBJ2-7; TRBD1 aligns across 11 bases. The origin of this receptor is a woman aged 25 to 39 with acute COVID-19. The sequenced sample was PBMCs or T cells enriched from blood (not recorded which). The CDR3 nucleotides are TGTGCCATCAGGAGGACAGGGGGCACCTACGAGCAGTACTTC. Protein sequence: CAIRRTGGTYEQYF.